This T cell receptor (beta chain) was identified during a study of cytomegalovirus exposure and HLA in healthy donors. Note on this clone: The target antigen is unknown.

The PCR made use of 60 Vbeta and 13 Jbeta primers. Clones were sequenced by immunoSEQ multiplex PCR, and TCRdb holds only the in-frame ones, with some missing. The sample has about 140,000 clones; 75% are singletons. Overall study results and limits: The study designated 150 or so TCR beta chains cytomegalovirus-associated.

The CDR3 covers 15 residues. V gave up 3 bases and J gave up 2 bases; unmatched junction bases: 5. CDR1 is MNHEY, CDR2 SMNVEV, per germline (reference sequence). The sample consisted of PBMCs. This sequence originates from a man aged 18-30 years in good health and CMV-seropositive. The V gene is TRBV27, the J gene TRBJ2-3, with TRBD1 matching 7 bases. The CDR3 sequence is CASSLGTAPTDTQYF. CDR3 nucleotides: TGTGCCAGCAGTTTGGGGACAGCTCCCACAGATACGCAGTATTTT.